The 24 T cell receptor beta chains below all came from one sample that was sequenced in a study of T cell responses to AZD1222 COVID-19 vaccine. Method: immunoSEQ multiplex PCR; TCRdb's copy keeps in-frame clones and lacks some. The sample includes approximately 150,000 clones, around 90% of them seen just once. This material consisted of peripheral blood, taken 28 days after the second AZD1222 dose. All receptors come from an adult who received the AZD1222 COVID-19 vaccine.

This clone was recorded once. The rearrangement links TRBV7-8 to TRBJ2-1; D gene uncertain. The V and J ends lost 5 bases and 3 bases respectively, with 14 bases between them. Germline V gene sequence: CDR1 SGHVS, CDR2 FQNEAQ. There are 15 residues in the CDR3. The CDR3 protein is CASSPPRGYYNEQFF. CDR3 bases: TGTGCCAGCAGCCCACCTCGTGGATACTACAATGAGCAGTTCTTC.

The V gene is TRBV7-2, the J gene TRBJ2-5, with D hard to call. Between the trimmed V and J ends, which lost 4 bases and 3 bases, there was a span of 18 bases. The CDR3 is 16 residues long. Germline CDR1 is SGHTA and CDR2 is FQGNSA. The CDR3 protein is CASSSHSRIGKETQYF. In nucleotides, the CDR3 is TGTGCCAGCAGCTCTCATAGCAGGATCGGAAAAGAGACCCAGTACTTC.

The J gene is TRBJ1-1, the V gene TRBV19; D is possibly TRBD1 (5 bases). With 8 bases removed from V and 8 bases from J, the gap between germline ends came to 18 bases. The germline V gene encodes CDR1 LNHDA and CDR2 SQIVND (reference sequence). This CDR3 is built from 13 residues. The CDR3 sequence is CASADRSYQEAFF. The CDR3 region has the DNA TGTGCCAGTGCCGACAGAAGCTACCAAGAAGCTTTCTTT.

This clone was seen once. The rearrangement joins TRBV20-1 to TRBJ1-5; the D gene is possibly TRBD1 (6 bases). The CDR3 length is 13 residues. Per the germline V gene, CDR1 is DFQATT and CDR2 is SNEGSKA (reference sequence). Trimming left V 3 bases short and J 5 bases short, with 11 bases between. CDR3 DNA sequence: TGCAGTGCTAGTGGCCAGGGGCATCAGCCCCAGCATTTT. Protein: CSASGQGHQPQHF.

The chain joins TRBV29-1 to TRBJ2-7; 8 nucleotides match TRBD2. The V segment lost 5 bases and the J segment 2 bases; nucleotides outside the gene matches: 5. This CDR3 has 13 residues. Looked up from germline, CDR1 is SQVTM and CDR2 is ANQGSEA. The CDR3 reads CSVSSGLPYEQYF. For the CDR3, the DNA is TGCAGCGTTTCTAGCGGGCTTCCCTACGAGCAGTACTTC.

The chain links TRBV2 to TRBJ2-7; 9 bases agree with TRBD1. The CDR3 consists of 14 residues. V dropped 4 bases and J dropped 2; count of bases not matched to a gene: 3. Per the germline V gene, CDR1 is SNHLY and CDR2 is FYNNEI. The DNA for the CDR3 is TGTGCCAGCAGTGGACAGGGGGTGACCTACGAGCAGTACGTC. Translation gives CASSGQGVTYEQYV.

The chain recombines TRBV7-2 with TRBJ2-1, with 8 bases that match TRBD1. In germline, CDR1 is SGHTA, CDR2 FQGNSA. CDR3 size: 14 residues. J lost 8 bases, V lost 5 bases, and 8 bases had no gene match. CDR3 amino acids: CASSARQGRDEQFF. The DNA of the CDR3 is TGTGCCAGCAGCGCACGACAGGGGCGGGATGAGCAGTTCTTC.

The chain combines TRBV19 with TRBJ1-5; 10 positions match TRBD1. This CDR3 has 16 amino acids. Germline CDR1 LNHDA, CDR2 SQIVND (reference sequence). Trimming at V came to 7 bases and at J to 6 bases, leaving 12 bases not matched to a gene. CDR3 sequence: CASTLSDRGLSQPQHF. The CDR3 nucleotides are TGTGCCAGTACCCTATCAGACAGGGGGCTCAGTCAGCCCCAGCATTTT.

V and J are TRBV9 and TRBJ2-5, with 11 bases aligning to TRBD2. Germline values: CDR1 SGDLS, CDR2 YYNGEE. Trimming removed 4 bases from V and 1 base from J; junction bases left unmatched: 9. The CDR3 spans 17 residues. CDR3 sequence reads: CASSLGLADPIQETQYF. The CDR3 nucleotides read TGTGCCAGCAGCTTGGGACTAGCGGACCCTATCCAAGAGACCCAGTACTTC.

The table lists this clone with a count of one. The chain has TRBV2 and TRBJ1-1; D is ambiguous. The V gene's germline CDR1 is SNHLY and CDR2 FYNNEI. The CDR3 consists of 15 residues. The V and J ends lost 7 bases and 4 bases respectively, with 19 bases between them. The CDR3 spells CASTREGTSGTEAFF. CDR3 nucleotide sequence: TGTGCCAGCACCCGGGAAGGAACCTCGGGCACTGAAGCTTTCTTT. The whole variable domain, remainder taken from reference TRBV2 and TRBJ1-1, is EPEVTQTPSHQVTQMGQEVILRCVPISNHLYFYWYRQILGQKVEFLVSFYNNEISEKSEIFDDQFSVERPDGSNFTLKIRSTKLEDSAMYFCASTREGTSGTEAFFGQGTRLTVV.

The CDR3 sequence is CASSRESGATGELFF. CDR3 in DNA: TGCGCCAGCAGTCGAGAATCAGGTGCCACCGGGGAGCTGTTTTTT. The chain uses TRBV5-1 and TRBJ2-2; D remains unclear. Germline V gene sequence: CDR1 SGHRS, CDR2 YFSETQ. The V end was cut by 5 bases, the J end by 4 bases, with 15 bases between. This CDR3 region has 15 residues.

This clone was picked up one time. The chain joins TRBV6-5 to TRBJ1-6; D is uncertain. V dropped 0 bases and J dropped 10 bases, with 16 bases sitting between them. The V gene's germline CDR1 is MNHEY and CDR2 SVGAGI. The CDR3 covers 16 residues. CDR3: CASSYSKGISNSPLHF. CDR3 nucleotide sequence: TGTGCCAGCAGTTACTCTAAGGGTATTTCTAACTCACCCCTCCACTTT.

V gene TRBV6-1 combines with J gene TRBJ2-6; 10 nucleotides match TRBD1. The CDR3 sequence is 18 residues long. The germline V gene encodes CDR1 MNHNS and CDR2 SASEGT. J gave up 4 bases and V 2 bases, and 8 bases lay outside the gene matches. For the CDR3, the DNA is TGTGCCAGCAGTGAATCGGGACAGGGGCTTTCGGGGGCCAACGTCCTGACTTTC. It translates to CASSESGQGLSGANVLTF.

The chain links TRBV6-5 to TRBJ2-2, with a possible D match to TRBD2 (6 bases). Germline V gene sequence: CDR1 MNHEY, CDR2 SVGAGI. V was pared by 0 bases and J by 5 bases, with 13 bases between. There are 16 residues in the CDR3. CDR3 bases: TGTGCCAGCAGTTACTCGATTAAGGGAGGTACCGGGGAGCTGTTTTTT. Translation gives CASSYSIKGGTGELFF.

The genes are TRBV5-4 and TRBJ2-5; 8 bases are a match to TRBD1. The CDR3 loop spans 14 amino acids. The germline CDR1 and CDR2 sequences are SGHNT and YYREEE (reference sequence). The ends lost 5 bases at V and 5 bases at J; junction bases unmatched: 8. DNA for the CDR3: TGTGCCAGCAGTGGGGGGCAGGGGGCCGAGACCCAGTACTTC. Translation: CASSGGQGAETQYF.

In its sample, this clone was seen a few times. The chain combines TRBV3-1 (or the pseudogene TRBV3-2) with TRBJ2-7; D is unclear. From germline, CDR1 is LGHDT and CDR2 YNNKEL (reference sequence). The CDR3 extends over 15 amino acids. V was trimmed by 0 bases and J by 3 bases, leaving 12 bases between them. In nucleotides, the CDR3 is TGTGCCAGCAGCCAAGACCCGCAAACTTACTACGAGCAGTACTTC. Its translation is CASSQDPQTYYEQYF.

The sample holds one count of this clone. The chain joins TRBV18 to TRBJ1-1; TRBD1 is a possible D gene (5 bases). V was shortened by 3 bases and J by 1 base, with 12 bases between the two germline ends. The CDR3 is 15 residues long. From germline, CDR1 is KGHSH and CDR2 LQKENI. The CDR3 protein is CASSPGTVTNTEAFF. CDR3 coding DNA: TGTGCCAGCTCACCCGGGACGGTAACGAACACTGAAGCTTTCTTT.

The chain links TRBV5-1 to TRBJ1-2, with D possibly TRBD1 on 5 matching bases. Germline CDR1 and CDR2: SGHRS and YFSETQ. The V end was cut by 2 bases, the J end by 4 bases, with 12 bases between. The CDR3 contains 14 residues. The CDR3 DNA follows: TGCGCCAGCAGCTTTCCAGGGCGGGCCTATGGCTACACCTTC. Its translation: CASSFPGRAYGYTF. Together with reference TRBV5-1 and TRBJ1-2, the CDR3 gives the full variable domain: KAGVTQTPRYLIKTRGQQVTLSCSPISGHRSVSWYQQTPGQGLQFLFEYFSETQRNKGNFPGRFSGRQFSNSRSEMNVSTLELGDSALYLCASSFPGRAYGYTFGSGTRLTVV.

V is TRBV19 and J is TRBJ1-6; weak D call: TRBD1 (5 bases). CDR3 length equals 13 residues. Trimming removed 3 bases from V and 9 bases from J, with 9 bases in between. Germline CDR1 reads LNHDA; CDR2 reads SQIVND (reference sequence). CDR3 in DNA: TGTGCCAGTAGTATGGGACTTCCTTCACCCCTCCACTTT. Encoded protein: CASSMGLPSPLHF.

The rearrangement joins TRBV6-5 to TRBJ1-4, with D unresolved. CDR3 size: 14 residues. V was pared by 5 bases and J by 4 bases, with 11 bases between. CDR1 is MNHEY, CDR2 SVGAGI, per germline. The CDR3 loop is CASSPRAFNEKLFF. The DNA for the CDR3 is TGTGCCAGCAGTCCAAGGGCCTTTAATGAAAAACTGTTTTTT.

The rearrangement uses TRBV4-1 and TRBJ1-6; 7 bases map to TRBD1. The V segment lost 2 bases and the J segment 7 bases; nucleotides outside the gene matches: 5. Germline V gene data show CDR1 as MGHRA and CDR2 as YSYEKL. This CDR3 has 15 amino acids. CDR3 sequence: CASSQRGDRNSPLHF. The CDR3 bases are TGCGCCAGCAGCCAAAGGGGGGACAGAAATTCACCCCTCCACTTT.

V is TRBV28 and J is TRBJ2-1, with 7 bases lining up with TRBD2. This CDR3 spans 15 amino acids. Germline values: CDR1 MDHEN, CDR2 SYDVKM. The trim removed 6 bases at V and 4 bases at J, leaving 9 bases unmatched. CDR3 in amino acids: CASRGRLGLYNEQFF. CDR3 coding DNA: TGTGCCAGCAGGGGGAGATTGGGACTATACAATGAGCAGTTCTTC.

This clone has only a few counts. CDR3 coding DNA: TGTGCCAGCAGGGGCGCAGGGGTTAAGTACACTGAAGCTTTCTTT. Encoded protein: CASRGAGVKYTEAFF. The V gene is TRBV6-5, the J gene TRBJ1-1, with a tentative D call TRBD1 (6 bases). Per the germline V gene, CDR1 is MNHEY and CDR2 is SVGAGI. V gave up 6 bases and J gave up 3 bases, with 17 bases separating them. This CDR3 has 15 residues.

J is TRBJ2-7 and V is TRBV2, with 7 bases matching TRBD1. The CDR3 has 13 amino acids. V shed 10 bases and J 1 base; nucleotides not matched to a gene: 7. Germline CDR1 and CDR2: SNHLY and FYNNEI. The CDR3 DNA sequence: TGTGCCACCAGACAGGGACAGTCCTACGAGCAGTACTTC. Encoded protein: CATRQGQSYEQYF.